Here is one TCR beta chain with its context. Naive CD8 populations comprised CD45RO-negative cells positively selected for CCR7, excluding terminally differentiated effector memory CD45RA+ cells. The donor cohort consisted entirely of Caucasian adults residing in Nashville, Tennessee. From germline, CDR1 is LNHNV and CDR2 YYDKDF (reference sequence). This CDR3 spans 14 amino acids. The trim removed 0 bases at V and 3 bases at J, leaving 2 bases unmatched. The data were obtained in a study of shared clonotypes between healthy human individuals. Per the original data handling: Junction-only immunoSEQ sequences carried no quality scores, so filtering differed. Clones were read by immunoSEQ multiplex PCR, and TCRdb kept only the in-frame ones, dropping some. V and J calls and clone size come straight from that table; D and trimming were deduced from the DNA. The table lists roughly 2.1 million clones, around 93% of them singletons.

Input material: naive CD8+ T cells from PBMCs. This receptor was identified in a man between 18 and 35 years old in good health. Some clones in this sample may be carry-over from other donors' samples. The genes are TRBV15 and TRBJ2-7; 7 positions match TRBD2. This CDR3 reads CATSRDQRGYEQYF. CDR3 coding DNA: TGTGCCACCAGCAGAGATCAGCGGGGCTACGAGCAGTACTTC.